This TCR beta chain is from a study of blood T cell repertoires in COVID-19. Overall study context: The United States, Italy and Spain provided the acute and convalescent COVID-19 samples.

Germline V CDR1 and CDR2: SGHTA, FQGTGA. The V end lost 5 bases, the J end lost 6 bases, and 11 bases lay between the germline ends. This CDR3 region has 13 residues. As processed by the authors: Amplification from reference gene primers served as the basis for estimated nucleated cell counts. Repertoires were generated with immunoSEQ multiplex PCR, while TCRdb's copy carries only in-frame clones and drops some. The D gene and trimming were derived from the DNA, and the V and J assignments and clone size from that table. The sample records about 260,000 clones, about 90% being singletons. The chain recombines TRBV7-3 with TRBJ2-1, with TRBD2 as a possible D gene (6 bases). The receptor was derived from a woman in her thirties or forties with acute or convalescent COVID-19. The sample comprised peripheral blood. The CDR3 bases are TGTGCCAGCAGCCCGACTAGTATCAATGAGCAGTTCTTC. It translates to CASSPTSINEQFF.